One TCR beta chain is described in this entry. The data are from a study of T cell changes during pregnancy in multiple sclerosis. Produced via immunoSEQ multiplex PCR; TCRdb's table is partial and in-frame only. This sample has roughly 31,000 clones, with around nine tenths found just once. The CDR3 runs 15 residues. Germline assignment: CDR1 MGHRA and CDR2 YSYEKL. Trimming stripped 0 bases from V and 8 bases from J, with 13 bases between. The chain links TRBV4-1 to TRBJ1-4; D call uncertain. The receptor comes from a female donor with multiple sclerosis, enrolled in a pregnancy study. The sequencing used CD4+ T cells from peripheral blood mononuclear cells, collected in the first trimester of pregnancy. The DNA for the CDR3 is TGCGCCAGCAGCCAAGATGCGGTAATTACGGAAAAACTGTTTTTT. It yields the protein CASSQDAVITEKLFF.